This T cell receptor (beta chain) was sequenced in a study of Tregs in tolerant kidney transplant recipients. Study results and limitations: Antigen-driven expansion was suggested because donor-specific Tregs expanded more than all Tregs in tolerant patients. Nucleotide sequences could not be compared across some patients' samples due to primer changes. This study did not directly address biological reproducibility.

Turning to this clone: Its specificity is unknown.

Libraries were prepared by immunoSEQ multiplex PCR; TCRdb keeps only in-frame clonotypes and omits some of them. Of roughly 14,000 clones listed, around 49% are singletons. Recipient PBMCs carried a CFSE label and met irradiated graft donor PBMCs for about six days before FACS sorting. Germline V gives CDR1 KGHSH, CDR2 LQKENI. The ends lost 2 bases at V and 2 bases at J; junction bases unmatched: 1. There are 15 residues in the CDR3. This clonotype was obtained from a human patient who received a combined kidney and bone marrow transplant. V usage is TRBV18 and J usage is TRBJ1-3; TRBD1 agrees at 9 bases. The source was CD4+ T cells from blood cultured with allogeneic cells, collected before the transplant. The CDR3 here is CASSPRTGAGNTIYF. Written as DNA, the CDR3 is TGTGCCAGCTCACCAAGGACAGGGGCTGGAAACACCATATATTTT.